Listed below are T cell receptor beta chains from one sample, sequenced in a study of blood T cell repertoires in COVID-19. Profiling relied on immunoSEQ multiplex PCR, and the TCRdb table lists in-frame clones only, not all of them. The table shows 300,000 to 500,000 clones, with roughly 90% occurring only once. The sequencing input was PBMCs or T cells enriched from blood (not recorded which). The origin of the receptors is a woman in her thirties with acute COVID-19. Both conserved end residues are part of each CDR3. A D gene is named only where the DNA matches it firmly. Clone size is given for some rows only: seen once, a few or many times, or a class if the clone is expanded.

clone_size: .; d_call: .; j_call: TRBJ1-3; v_call: TRBV20-1; cdr3_nt: TGCAGTGCTAGTGGACAGCCCAACTCCGGAAACACCATATATTTT; cdr3_aa: CSASGQPNSGNTIYF
clone_size: .; d_call: TRBD2; j_call: TRBJ2-3; v_call: TRBV2; cdr3_nt: TGTGCCAGCAGTGCGACTAGCGGGGTCGCAGATACGCAGTATTTT; cdr3_aa: CASSATSGVADTQYF
clone_size: .; d_call: TRBD2; j_call: TRBJ2-5; v_call: TRBV30; cdr3_nt: TGTGCCTGGGGGACTAGCGTCTCCGAGACCCAGTACTTC; cdr3_aa: CAWGTSVSETQYF
clone_size: .; d_call: .; j_call: TRBJ1-1; v_call: TRBV5-1; cdr3_nt: TGCGCCAGCAGCTTGGCTAGCGGGGGAGGCACTGAAGCTTTCTTT; cdr3_aa: CASSLASGGGTEAFF
clone_size: .; d_call: .; j_call: TRBJ1-3; v_call: TRBV18; cdr3_nt: TGTGCCAGCTCAAGATCAGGGTACAGCTCTGGAAACACCATATATTTT; cdr3_aa: CASSRSGYSSGNTIYF
clone_size: .; d_call: .; j_call: TRBJ1-2; v_call: TRBV14; cdr3_nt: TGTGCCAGCAGCCAAATAGACAGCATCTATGGCTACACCTTC; cdr3_aa: CASSQIDSIYGYTF
clone_size: .; d_call: .; j_call: TRBJ1-2; v_call: TRBV28; cdr3_nt: TGTGCCAGCAGTTTAGCCAGTTCCTATGGCTACACCTTC; cdr3_aa: CASSLASSYGYTF
clone_size: .; d_call: .; j_call: TRBJ1-1; v_call: TRBV6-5; cdr3_nt: TGTGCCAGCAGTCTGGGGAGAGGGAACACTGAAGCTTTCTTT; cdr3_aa: CASSLGRGNTEAFF
clone_size: .; d_call: .; j_call: TRBJ2-5; v_call: TRBV7-8; cdr3_nt: TGTGCCAGCAGCCCCCGAGAGACCCAGTACTTC; cdr3_aa: CASSPRETQYF
clone_size: few; d_call: .; j_call: TRBJ1-1; v_call: TRBV21-1; cdr3_nt: TGTGCCAGCAACGATGCTGGACAGAACACTGAAGCTTTCTTT; cdr3_aa: CASNDAGQNTEAFF
clone_size: .; d_call: TRBD1; j_call: TRBJ1-1; v_call: TRBV12-5; cdr3_nt: TGTGCTAGTGGTTTCGGACAGGGTTGGAACACTGAAGCTTTCTTT; cdr3_aa: CASGFGQGWNTEAFF
clone_size: once; d_call: .; j_call: TRBJ1-3; v_call: TRBV2; cdr3_nt: TGTGCCAGCAGTTTTTCCGGGGGCTCTGGAAACACCATATATTTT; cdr3_aa: CASSFSGGSGNTIYF
clone_size: .; d_call: TRBD1; j_call: TRBJ1-2; v_call: TRBV7-2; cdr3_nt: TGTGCCAGCAGCCTACAGGGGGCGACGGTATATGGCTACACCTTC; cdr3_aa: CASSLQGATVYGYTF
clone_size: .; d_call: TRBD1; j_call: TRBJ1-5; v_call: TRBV19; cdr3_nt: TGTGCCAGTAGGACAGGGGATAGGTATCAGCCCCAGCATTTT; cdr3_aa: CASRTGDRYQPQHF
clone_size: .; d_call: .; j_call: TRBJ2-7; v_call: TRBV15; cdr3_nt: TGTGCCACCAGCAGGGTCCCCCGGGACAAGGGCCAGTTCGAGCAGTACTTC; cdr3_aa: CATSRVPRDKGQFEQYF
clone_size: .; d_call: TRBD2; j_call: TRBJ2-2; v_call: TRBV6-4; cdr3_nt: TGTGCCAGCAGTGCGATCGGGACTAGTAGAACCGGGGAGCTGTTTTTT; cdr3_aa: CASSAIGTSRTGELFF
clone_size: .; d_call: .; j_call: TRBJ1-5; v_call: TRBV14; cdr3_nt: TGTGCCAGCAGCCAATTTACAGGCGGGCCCCAGCATTTT; cdr3_aa: CASSQFTGGPQHF
clone_size: .; d_call: .; j_call: TRBJ1-3; v_call: TRBV28; cdr3_nt: TGTGCCAGCAGAGGAACAGGGTTGAGGAACACCATATATTTT; cdr3_aa: CASRGTGLRNTIYF
clone_size: .; d_call: .; j_call: TRBJ2-1; v_call: TRBV25-1; cdr3_nt: TGTGCCAGCAGTGATTATTTAGACAATGAGCAGTTCTTC; cdr3_aa: CASSDYLDNEQFF
clone_size: .; d_call: TRBD1; j_call: TRBJ2-3; v_call: TRBV29-1; cdr3_nt: TGCAGCGGAACAGGGGGCGCCGTAACAGATACGCAGTATTTT; cdr3_aa: CSGTGGAVTDTQYF
clone_size: once; d_call: TRBD1; j_call: TRBJ1-1; v_call: TRBV7-3; cdr3_nt: TGTGCCAGCAGCTTGGGACAGGTCATGAACACTGAAGCTTTCTTT; cdr3_aa: CASSLGQVMNTEAFF
clone_size: few; d_call: TRBD1; j_call: TRBJ2-7; v_call: TRBV30; cdr3_nt: TGTGCCTGGAGATCCCGGGACAGGGGCTACGAGCAGTACTTC; cdr3_aa: CAWRSRDRGYEQYF
clone_size: .; d_call: .; j_call: TRBJ1-2; v_call: TRBV3-1/TRBV3-2; cdr3_nt: TGTGCCAGCAGCCAAGGGCGAGAAGGGGCCTTTATCTATGGCTACACCTTC; cdr3_aa: CASSQGREGAFIYGYTF
clone_size: .; d_call: .; j_call: TRBJ2-2; v_call: TRBV18; cdr3_nt: TGTGCCAGCTCACCGACCTTACAGGAGGGAACCGGGGAGCTGTTTTTT; cdr3_aa: CASSPTLQEGTGELFF
clone_size: .; d_call: TRBD1; j_call: TRBJ2-7; v_call: TRBV3-1/TRBV3-2; cdr3_nt: TGTGCCAGCAGCGGCCCGGGACAGGGAGTCTCTGAGCAGTACTTC; cdr3_aa: CASSGPGQGVSEQYF
clone_size: .; d_call: .; j_call: TRBJ1-2; v_call: TRBV19; cdr3_nt: TGTGCCAGTAGTAGACAGGATGCAGGCTACACCTTC; cdr3_aa: CASSRQDAGYTF
clone_size: .; d_call: .; j_call: TRBJ1-1; v_call: TRBV6-6; cdr3_nt: TGTGCCAGCAGTGATCGTGACACTCGAAACACTGAAGCTTTCTTT; cdr3_aa: CASSDRDTRNTEAFF
clone_size: .; d_call: .; j_call: TRBJ1-3; v_call: TRBV5-1; cdr3_nt: TGCGCCAGCAGCTTGGGTTTCCGGGGGACTGGAAACACCATATATTTT; cdr3_aa: CASSLGFRGTGNTIYF